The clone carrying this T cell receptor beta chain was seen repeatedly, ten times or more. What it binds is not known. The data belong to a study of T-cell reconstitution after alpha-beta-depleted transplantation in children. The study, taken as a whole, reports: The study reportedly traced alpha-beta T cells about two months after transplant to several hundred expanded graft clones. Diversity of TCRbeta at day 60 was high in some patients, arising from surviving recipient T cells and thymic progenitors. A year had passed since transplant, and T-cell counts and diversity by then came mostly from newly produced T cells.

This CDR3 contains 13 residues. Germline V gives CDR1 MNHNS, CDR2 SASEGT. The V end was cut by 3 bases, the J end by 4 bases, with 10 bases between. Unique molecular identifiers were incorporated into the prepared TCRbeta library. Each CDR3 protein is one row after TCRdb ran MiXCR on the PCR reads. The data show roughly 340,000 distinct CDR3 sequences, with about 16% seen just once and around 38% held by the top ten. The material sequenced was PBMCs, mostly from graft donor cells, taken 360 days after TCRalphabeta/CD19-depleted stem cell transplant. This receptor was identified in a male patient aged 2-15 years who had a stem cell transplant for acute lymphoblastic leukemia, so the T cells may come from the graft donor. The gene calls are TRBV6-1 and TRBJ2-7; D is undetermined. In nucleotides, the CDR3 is TGTGCCAGCAGTGAGGGGATCCCATACGAGCAGTACTTC. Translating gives CASSEGIPYEQYF.